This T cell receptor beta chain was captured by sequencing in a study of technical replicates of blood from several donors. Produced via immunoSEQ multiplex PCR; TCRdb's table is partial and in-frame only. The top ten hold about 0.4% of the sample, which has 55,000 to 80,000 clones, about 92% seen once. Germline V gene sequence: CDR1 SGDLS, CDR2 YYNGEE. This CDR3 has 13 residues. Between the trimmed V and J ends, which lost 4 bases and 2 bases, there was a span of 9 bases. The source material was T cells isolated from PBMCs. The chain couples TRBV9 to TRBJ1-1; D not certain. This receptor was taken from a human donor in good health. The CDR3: CASSPRVNTEAFF. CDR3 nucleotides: TGTGCCAGCAGCCCCCGGGTCAACACTGAAGCTTTCTTT.